The next 9 T cell receptor beta chains were all read from a single sample in a study of T cell responses to AZD1222 COVID-19 vaccine. The method was immunoSEQ multiplex PCR; TCRdb's version includes in-frame clones alone and lacks a portion of them. The sample records 150,000 to 200,000 clones, roughly nine tenths being singletons. This sample comprised peripheral blood, obtained 28 days after the second AZD1222 dose. The source of these receptors is an adult who received the AZD1222 COVID-19 vaccine.

The gene calls are TRBV4-1 and TRBJ2-3; D might be TRBD2 (6 bases). The length of the CDR3 is 16 residues. Germline V CDR1 and CDR2: MGHRA, YSYEKL. V lost 1 base and J lost 0, with 11 bases in between. The CDR3 DNA reads as TGCGCCAGCAGCCAAGGTAGCGGCACTAGCACAGATACGCAGTATTTT. This sequence encodes CASSQGSGTSTDTQYF.

The chain links TRBV27 to TRBJ2-5, with 9 bases identical to TRBD2. V lost 5 bases, J lost 1 base, and 14 bases stayed unmatched. CDR3 length: 18 amino acids. Germline CDR1 MNHEY, CDR2 SMNVEV (reference sequence). The CDR3 protein is CASSPPLGGGDLQETQYF. CDR3 DNA sequence: TGTGCCAGCAGTCCCCCCCTGGGCGGGGGGGACCTCCAAGAGACCCAGTACTTC.

The chain combines TRBV3-1 (or the pseudogene TRBV3-2) with TRBJ2-2, with 9 positions matching TRBD2. Germline V gives CDR1 LGHDT, CDR2 YNNKEL (reference sequence). Trimming at V came to 2 bases and at J to 6 bases, leaving 7 bases not matched to a gene. The CDR3 runs to 16 residues. CDR3 sequence: CASSQPGLAVAGELFF. CDR3 bases: TGTGCCAGCAGCCAACCGGGACTAGCTGTTGCCGGGGAGCTGTTTTTT.

This clone has just a few counts. This chain connects TRBV10-2 to TRBJ2-7; 7 positions match TRBD2. The CDR3 is 11 residues long. CDR1 and CDR2 (germline): WSHSY, SAAADI. The junction had 2 bases not matched to a gene; V was cut back by 3 bases and J by 9 bases. The CDR3, as DNA: TGCGCCAGCAGTGATGGGGGGGGGCAGTACTTC. Its protein product is CASSDGGGQYF.

The DNA of the CDR3 is TGTGCCAGCAGCTTGGAGCGATGGGCGGGAAGGGGTGGAGATACGCAGTATTTT. Protein: CASSLERWAGRGGDTQYF. This sequence joins TRBV7-2 and TRBJ2-3; possibly TRBD2 for D (6 bases). The V gene lost 3 bases and the J gene lost 5 bases, with 24 bases spanning the gap. Germline CDR1 is SGHTA and CDR2 is FQGNSA. The CDR3 spans 18 residues.

This chain joins TRBV5-4 and TRBJ1-2; TRBD1 matches at 7 bases. J gave up 5 bases and V 0 bases, and 4 bases lay outside the gene matches. The germline V gene has CDR1 SGHNT and CDR2 YYREEE (reference sequence). This CDR3 is 14 amino acids long. The CDR3 sequence: CASSLEQGLYGYTF. The CDR3 DNA reads as TGTGCCAGCAGCTTGGAACAGGGGCTTTATGGCTACACCTTC.

This chain connects TRBV6-2 or TRBV6-3 to TRBJ2-7, with unresolved D. The CDR3 totals 11 residues. V shed 4 bases and J shed 2 bases, with 3 bases lying between them. Germline V lookup: CDR1 MNHEY, CDR2 SVGEGT. As DNA, the CDR3 is TGTGCCAGCAGTTTACCCTACGAGCAGTACTTC. This codes for CASSLPYEQYF.

This clone was detected once. The chain carries TRBV15 and TRBJ2-1; D call uncertain. Germline CDR1 LNHNV, CDR2 YYDKDF (reference sequence). Trimming shortened V by 0 bases and J by 0 bases, and 12 bases separated the two germline ends. The CDR3 contains 17 residues. The CDR3 is CATSRDIRTSSYNEQFF. The CDR3 nucleotides are TGTGCCACCAGCAGAGATATACGGACGAGCTCCTACAATGAGCAGTTCTTC.

This clone was seen a single time. V is TRBV11-2 and J is TRBJ1-2; D is possibly TRBD1 (6 bases). With 5 bases removed from V and 4 bases from J, the gap between germline ends came to 20 bases. The germline V gene encodes CDR1 SGHAT and CDR2 FQNNGV. The CDR3 covers 16 residues. The CDR3 loop is CASSPPPGATGYGYTF. The CDR3 DNA sequence: TGTGCCAGCAGCCCACCGCCAGGGGCGACGGGCTATGGCTACACCTTC.